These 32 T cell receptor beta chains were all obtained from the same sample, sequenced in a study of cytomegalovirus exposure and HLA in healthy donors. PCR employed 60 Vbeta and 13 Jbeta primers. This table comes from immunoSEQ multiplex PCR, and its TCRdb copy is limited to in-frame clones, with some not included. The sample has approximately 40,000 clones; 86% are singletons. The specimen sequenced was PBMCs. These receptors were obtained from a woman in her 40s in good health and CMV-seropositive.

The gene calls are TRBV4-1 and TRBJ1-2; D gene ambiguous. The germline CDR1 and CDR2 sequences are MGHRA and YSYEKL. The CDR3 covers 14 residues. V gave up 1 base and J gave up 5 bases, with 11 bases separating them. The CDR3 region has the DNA TGCGCCAGCAGCCAAGTTTTTACCCTATATGGCTACACCTTC. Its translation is CASSQVFTLYGYTF.

The DNA for the CDR3 is TGTGCCAGTAATCGGGGGAGCACAGATACGCAGTATTTT. Translated, it gives CASNRGSTDTQYF. The gene calls are TRBV19 and TRBJ2-3, with a tentative D call TRBD2 (6 bases). The V gene's germline CDR1 is LNHDA and CDR2 SQIVND (reference sequence). CDR3 length: 13 residues. V lost 7 bases and J 0 bases, leaving 8 bases between the germline ends.

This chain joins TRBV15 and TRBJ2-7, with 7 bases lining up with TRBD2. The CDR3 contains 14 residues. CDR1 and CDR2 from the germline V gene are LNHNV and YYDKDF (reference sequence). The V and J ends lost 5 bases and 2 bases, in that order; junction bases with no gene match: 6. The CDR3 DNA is TGTGCCACCAGCCCACTGCGGGGGACCTACGAGCAGTACTTC. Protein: CATSPLRGTYEQYF. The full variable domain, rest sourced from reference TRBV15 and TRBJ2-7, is DAMVIQNPRYQVTQFGKPVTLSCSQTLNHNVMYWYQQKSSQAPKLLFHYYDKDFNNEADTPDNFQSRRPNTSFCFLDIRSPGLGDTAMYLCATSPLRGTYEQYFGPGTRLTVT.

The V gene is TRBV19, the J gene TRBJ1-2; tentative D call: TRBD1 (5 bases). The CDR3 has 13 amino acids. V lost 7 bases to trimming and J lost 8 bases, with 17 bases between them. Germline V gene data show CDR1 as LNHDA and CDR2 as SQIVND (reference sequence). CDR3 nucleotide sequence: TGTGCCAGTAATCAAGGCAGGGTGGCCGGCTACACCTTC. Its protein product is CASNQGRVAGYTF. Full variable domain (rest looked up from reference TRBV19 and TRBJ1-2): DGGITQSPKYLFRKEGQNVTLSCEQNLNHDAMYWYRQDPGQGLRLIYYSQIVNDFQKGDIAEGYSVSREKKESFPLTVTSAQKNPTAFYLCASNQGRVAGYTFGSGTRLTVV.

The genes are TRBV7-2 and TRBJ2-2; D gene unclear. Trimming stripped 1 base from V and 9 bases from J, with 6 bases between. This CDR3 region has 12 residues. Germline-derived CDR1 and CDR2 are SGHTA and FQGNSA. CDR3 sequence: CASSLVSRELFF. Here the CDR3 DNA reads TGTGCCAGCAGCTTAGTCTCTCGGGAGCTGTTTTTT.

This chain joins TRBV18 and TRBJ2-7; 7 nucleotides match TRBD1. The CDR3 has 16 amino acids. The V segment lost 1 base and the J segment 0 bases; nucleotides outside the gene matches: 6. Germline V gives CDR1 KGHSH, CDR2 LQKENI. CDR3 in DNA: TGTGCCAGCTCACCACAGCCGGGACAGAGCTCCTACGAGCAGTACTTC. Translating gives CASSPQPGQSSYEQYF.

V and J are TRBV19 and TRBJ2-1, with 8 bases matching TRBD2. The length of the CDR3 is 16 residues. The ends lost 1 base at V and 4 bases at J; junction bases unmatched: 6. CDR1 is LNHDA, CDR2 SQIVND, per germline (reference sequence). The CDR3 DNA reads TGTGCCAGTAGTATAGCAAGCGGGGGCCCTTACAATGAGCAGTTCTTC. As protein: CASSIASGGPYNEQFF.

The CDR3 here is CASSSGRQGLNYGYTF. CDR3 nucleotide sequence: TGCGCCAGCAGCTCCGGAAGGCAGGGCCTTAACTATGGCTACACCTTC. The chain is built from TRBV5-1 and TRBJ1-2; D perhaps matches TRBD1 (5 bases). The germline V gene encodes CDR1 SGHRS and CDR2 YFSETQ. V was cut by 3 bases and J by 1 base, with 16 bases left in between. The CDR3 runs to 16 residues.

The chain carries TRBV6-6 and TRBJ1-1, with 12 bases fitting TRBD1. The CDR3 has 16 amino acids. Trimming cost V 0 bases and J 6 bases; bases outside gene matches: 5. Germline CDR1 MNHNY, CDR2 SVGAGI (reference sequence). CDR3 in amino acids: CASSYSGGQGAAEAFF. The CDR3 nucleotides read TGTGCCAGCAGTTACTCCGGGGGACAGGGGGCAGCTGAAGCTTTCTTT.

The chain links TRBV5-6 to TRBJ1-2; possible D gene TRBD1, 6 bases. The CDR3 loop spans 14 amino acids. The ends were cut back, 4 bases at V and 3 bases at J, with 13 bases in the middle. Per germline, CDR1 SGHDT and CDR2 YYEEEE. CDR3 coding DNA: TGTGCCAGCAGCCCTGGACAGTACTACTATGGCTACACCTTC. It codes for CASSPGQYYYGYTF.

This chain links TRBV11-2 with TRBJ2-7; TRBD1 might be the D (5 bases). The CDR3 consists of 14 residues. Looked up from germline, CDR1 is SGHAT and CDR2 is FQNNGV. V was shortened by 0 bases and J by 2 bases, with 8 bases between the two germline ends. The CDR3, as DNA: TGTGCCAGCAGCTTAGAGGTAGGGGCCTACGAGCAGTACTTC. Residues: CASSLEVGAYEQYF.

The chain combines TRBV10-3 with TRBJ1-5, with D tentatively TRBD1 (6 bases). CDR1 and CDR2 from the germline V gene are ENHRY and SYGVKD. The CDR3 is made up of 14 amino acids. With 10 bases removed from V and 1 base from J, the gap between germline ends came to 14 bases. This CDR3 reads CATAAGQSNQPQHF. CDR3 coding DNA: TGTGCCACAGCAGCCGGACAGAGCAATCAGCCCCAGCATTTT.

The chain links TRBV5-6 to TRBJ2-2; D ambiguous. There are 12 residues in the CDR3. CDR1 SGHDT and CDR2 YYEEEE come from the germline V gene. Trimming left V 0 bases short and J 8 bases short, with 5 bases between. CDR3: CASSLGAGELFF. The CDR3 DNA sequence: TGTGCCAGCAGCTTGGGAGCGGGGGAGCTGTTTTTT. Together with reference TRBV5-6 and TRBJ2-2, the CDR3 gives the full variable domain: DAGVTQSPTHLIKTRGQQVTLRCSPKSGHDTVSWYQQALGQGPQFIFQYYEEEERQRGNFPDRFSGHQFPNYSSELNVNALLLGDSALYLCASSLGAGELFFGEGSRLTVL.

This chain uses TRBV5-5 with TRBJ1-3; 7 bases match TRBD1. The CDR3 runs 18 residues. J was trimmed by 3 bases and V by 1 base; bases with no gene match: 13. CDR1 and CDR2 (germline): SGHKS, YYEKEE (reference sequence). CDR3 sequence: CASSLSGLNRGIGNTIYF. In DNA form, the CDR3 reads TGTGCCAGCAGCTTGTCAGGTTTGAACAGGGGTATTGGAAACACCATATATTTT.

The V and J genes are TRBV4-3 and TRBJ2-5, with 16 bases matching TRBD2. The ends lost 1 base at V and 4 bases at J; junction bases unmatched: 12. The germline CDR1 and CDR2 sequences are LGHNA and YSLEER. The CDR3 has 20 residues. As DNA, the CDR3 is TGCGCCAGCAGCCAAGTTTTAGCCGGGACTAGCGGGGGGGCAGGAGAGACCCAGTACTTC. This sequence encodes CASSQVLAGTSGGAGETQYF.

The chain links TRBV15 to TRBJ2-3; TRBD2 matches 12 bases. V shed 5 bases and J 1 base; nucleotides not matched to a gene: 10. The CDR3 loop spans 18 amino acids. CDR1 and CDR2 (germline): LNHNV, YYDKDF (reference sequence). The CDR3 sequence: CATSDPSGGAGGTDTQYF. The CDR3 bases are TGTGCCACCAGCGATCCTAGCGGGGGGGCCGGGGGCACAGATACGCAGTATTTT.

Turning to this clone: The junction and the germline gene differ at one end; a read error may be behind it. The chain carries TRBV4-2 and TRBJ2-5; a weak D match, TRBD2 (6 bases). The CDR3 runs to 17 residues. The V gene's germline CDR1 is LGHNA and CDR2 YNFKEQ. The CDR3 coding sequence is TGTGCCAGCAGCCAAGATACTGGAGCGGGTGGGGGAGAGGCCCAGTACTTC. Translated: CASSQDTGAGGGEAQYF.

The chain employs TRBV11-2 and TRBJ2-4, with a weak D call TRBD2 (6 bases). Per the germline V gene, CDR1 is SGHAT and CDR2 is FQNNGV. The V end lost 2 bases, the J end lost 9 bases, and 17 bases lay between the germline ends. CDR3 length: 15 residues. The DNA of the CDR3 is TGTGCCAGCAGCTTACAAATGGGGGAGGCGGCCATTCAGTACTTC. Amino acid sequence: CASSLQMGEAAIQYF.

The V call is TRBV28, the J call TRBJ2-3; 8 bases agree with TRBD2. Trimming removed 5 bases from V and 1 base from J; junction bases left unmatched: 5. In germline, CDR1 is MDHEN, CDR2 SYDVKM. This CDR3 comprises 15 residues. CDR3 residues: CASSKLAGRTDTQYF. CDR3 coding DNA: TGTGCCAGCAGTAAGTTAGCGGGACGCACAGATACGCAGTATTTT.

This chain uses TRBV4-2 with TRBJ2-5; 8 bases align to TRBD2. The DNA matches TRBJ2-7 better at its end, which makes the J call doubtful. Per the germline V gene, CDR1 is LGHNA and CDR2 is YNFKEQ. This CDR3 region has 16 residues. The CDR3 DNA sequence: TGTGCCAGCAGCCAGGCTACTGCGGGACTAGGCTACGAGCAGTACTTC. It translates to CASSQATAGLGYEQYF.

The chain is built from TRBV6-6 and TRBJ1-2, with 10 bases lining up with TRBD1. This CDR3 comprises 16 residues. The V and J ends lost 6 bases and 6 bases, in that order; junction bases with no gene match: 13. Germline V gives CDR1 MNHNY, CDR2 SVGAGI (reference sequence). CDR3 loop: CASSPLTGQGIDGYTF. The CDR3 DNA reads TGTGCCAGCAGCCCACTTACGGGACAGGGGATTGATGGCTACACCTTC.

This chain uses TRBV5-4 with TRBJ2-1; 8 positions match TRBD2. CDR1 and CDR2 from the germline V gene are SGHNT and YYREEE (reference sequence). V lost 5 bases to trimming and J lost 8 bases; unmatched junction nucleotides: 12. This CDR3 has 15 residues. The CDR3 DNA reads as TGTGCCAGCAGTCTCGGGGGGGCCGGCGGGGATGAGCAGTTCTTC. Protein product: CASSLGGAGGDEQFF.

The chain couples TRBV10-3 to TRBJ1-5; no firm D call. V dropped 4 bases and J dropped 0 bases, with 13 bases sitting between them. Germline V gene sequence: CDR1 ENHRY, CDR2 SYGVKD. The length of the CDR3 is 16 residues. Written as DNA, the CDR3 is TGTGCCATCAGTGTAGGCGGAGCTTCTAGCAATCAGCCCCAGCATTTT. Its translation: CAISVGGASSNQPQHF.

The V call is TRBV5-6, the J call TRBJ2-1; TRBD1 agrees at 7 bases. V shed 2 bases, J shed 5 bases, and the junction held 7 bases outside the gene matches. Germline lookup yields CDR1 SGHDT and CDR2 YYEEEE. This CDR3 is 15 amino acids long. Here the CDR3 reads CASSLMTGTNNEQFF. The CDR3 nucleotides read TGTGCCAGCAGCTTAATGACAGGGACCAACAATGAGCAGTTCTTC.

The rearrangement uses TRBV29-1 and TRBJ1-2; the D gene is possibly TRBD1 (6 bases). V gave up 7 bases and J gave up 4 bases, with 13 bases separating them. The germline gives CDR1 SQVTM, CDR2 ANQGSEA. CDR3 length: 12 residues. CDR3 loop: CSAPGQSYGYTF. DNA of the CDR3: TGCAGCGCTCCCGGACAGAGCTATGGCTACACCTTC.

DNA of the CDR3: TGTGCCAGCTCACCACCGCCCCAGGCTGGCTACACCTTC. Its protein product is CASSPPPQAGYTF. The V call is TRBV18, the J call TRBJ1-2; no firm D call. The V and J ends lost 0 bases and 7 bases respectively, with 9 bases between them. Looked up from germline, CDR1 is KGHSH and CDR2 is LQKENI. There are 13 residues in the CDR3. The full variable domain, with the rest looked up from reference TRBV18 and TRBJ1-2, is NAGVMQNPRHLVRRRGQEARLRCSPMKGHSHVYWYRQLPEEGLKFMVYLQKENIIDESGMPKERFSAEFPKEGPSILRIQQVVRGDSAAYFCASSPPPQAGYTFGSGTRLTVV.

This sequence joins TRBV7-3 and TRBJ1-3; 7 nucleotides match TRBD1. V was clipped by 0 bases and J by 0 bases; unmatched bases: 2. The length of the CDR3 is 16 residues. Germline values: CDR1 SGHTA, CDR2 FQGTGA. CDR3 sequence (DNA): TGTGCCAGCAGCTTAACGGGGACAGCCTCTGGAAACACCATATATTTT. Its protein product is CASSLTGTASGNTIYF.

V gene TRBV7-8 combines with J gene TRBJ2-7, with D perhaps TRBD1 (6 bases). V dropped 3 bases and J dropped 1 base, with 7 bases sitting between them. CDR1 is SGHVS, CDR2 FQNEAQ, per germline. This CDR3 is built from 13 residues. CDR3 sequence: CASSFGQSYEQYF. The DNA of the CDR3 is TGTGCCAGCAGCTTTGGACAGTCCTACGAGCAGTACTTC. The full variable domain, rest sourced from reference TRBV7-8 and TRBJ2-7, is GAGVSQSPRYKVAKRGQDVALRCDPISGHVSLFWYQQALGQGPEFLTYFQNEAQLDKSGLPSDRFFAERPEGSVSTLKIQRTQQEDSAVYLCASSFGQSYEQYFGPGTRLTVT.

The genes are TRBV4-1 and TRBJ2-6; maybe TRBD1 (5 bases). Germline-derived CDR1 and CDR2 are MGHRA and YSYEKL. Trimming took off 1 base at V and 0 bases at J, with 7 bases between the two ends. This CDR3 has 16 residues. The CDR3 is CASSQGQGSGANVLTF. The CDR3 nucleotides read TGCGCCAGCAGCCAAGGGCAGGGCTCTGGGGCCAACGTCCTGACTTTC.

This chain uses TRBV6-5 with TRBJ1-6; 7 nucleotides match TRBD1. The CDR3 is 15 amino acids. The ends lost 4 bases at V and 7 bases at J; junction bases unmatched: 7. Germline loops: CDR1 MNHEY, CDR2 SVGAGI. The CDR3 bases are TGTGCCAGCAGTTGGGTTCACAGGGGCAATTCACCCCTCCACTTT. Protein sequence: CASSWVHRGNSPLHF.

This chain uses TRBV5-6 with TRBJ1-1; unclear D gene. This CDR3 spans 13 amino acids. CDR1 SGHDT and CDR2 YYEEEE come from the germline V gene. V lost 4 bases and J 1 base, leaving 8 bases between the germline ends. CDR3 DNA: TGTGCCAGCAGCCAGGACTGGAACACTGAAGCTTTCTTT. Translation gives CASSQDWNTEAFF.

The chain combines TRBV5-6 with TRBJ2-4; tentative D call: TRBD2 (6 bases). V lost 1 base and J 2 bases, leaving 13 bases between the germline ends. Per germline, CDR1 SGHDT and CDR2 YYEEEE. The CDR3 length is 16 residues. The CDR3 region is CASSLRGRSTKNIQYF. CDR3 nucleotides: TGTGCCAGCAGCTTGCGGGGGAGGTCAACCAAAAACATTCAGTACTTC.